This T cell receptor beta chain was retrieved from a study of CD8+ T cells in alopecia areata (dated by TCRdb to 2017 to 2018). In terms of the full investigation: Treated patients were enrolled in an open-label pilot trial of oral tofacitinib at 5 to 10 mg twice daily for moderate-to-severe alopecia areata. Clonality in the scalp was compared among normal scalp (n=4), patchy alopecia areata scalp (n=8), and alopecia totalis/universalis scalp (n=8). On the human side, TCRbeta sequencing was run on scalp tissue and on sorted CD4+ and CD8+ peripheral blood T cells from healthy controls and from alopecia areata patients with either patchy or totalis/universalis disease. Biopsies were taken from tofacitinib-treated patients at baseline and again at 4 and 24 weeks into treatment, and several of those patients also had a later scalp biopsy. RNA was extracted with the PAXgene miRNA kit for fixed scalp, the miRNeasy kit for PBMCs, and the RNeasy kit for mouse skin. The SALT score, which quantifies the percentage of affected scalp surface area, was used to measure disease severity in treated patients. To study T cell clonal expansion in alopecia areata, the researchers applied high-throughput TCRbeta sequencing to both the C3H/HeJ mouse model and human patients. Patients stayed on tofacitinib for 6 to 18 months and then had 6 months of follow-up off drug so that delayed response and recurrence could be assessed. TCRbeta CDR3 regions were amplified by immunoSEQ multiplex PCR with 35 Vbeta forward and 13 Jbeta reverse primers.

Details on this clone: Its antigen remains undetermined. No much larger clone is present one base from it, and per-base qualities are unavailable.

The CDR3 numbers 18 residues from cysteine through phenylalanine. Kept here is only the CDR3 DNA, which spans 54 bases and is read in frame from base 1. Relative to germline, V is 0 bases shorter and J is 7 bases shorter, with 25 bases between their ends. Libraries were constructed by the immunoSEQ multiplex PCR assay. RNA was extracted from all samples and reverse transcribed into cDNA, which served as template for TCR sequencing. First-strand cDNA was synthesized with SuperScript III using a 2:1 mix of oligo-dT and random hexamers. A synthetic immune receptor repertoire was used to assess amplification bias, and residual bias was removed computationally. On the authors' methods: Raw reads were preprocessed to remove errors, and CDR3 was defined according to IMGT conventions as the region from the conserved cysteine to phenylalanine. Clonality was calculated as 1 minus Shannon entropy normalized by log2 of the number of productive unique TCRs. Whether scalp clones were CD4 or CD8 was inferred by matching scalp TCRbeta sequences against CD4 and CD8 repertoires sorted from blood. The table was pulled from immuneACCESS by TCRdb, which kept in-frame rearrangements only. Such tables lose some clones; where checked, under half of the loss comes from unresolved V genes, and the rest has no known cause. V, J and clone size are those of that table, while D and trimming were read from the DNA. This sample lists around 99,000 clones; 84% were detected once. The ten largest clones take up roughly a quarter of the sample.

What the research found in general, with its limitations: During tofacitinib treatment, many expanded lesional clones stuck around in both scalp and blood, and this persistence may partly explain why relapse happens after treatment is stopped. Because the treated cohort was small and included a single nonresponder, larger studies are needed to assess links between baseline CD8+ expansion and response. With tofacitinib, both scalp clonality and the number of expanded CD8+ clones among the top 100 scalp clones went down significantly. Lesional scalp, especially in alopecia totalis/universalis, showed higher clonality and more expanded CD8+ clones than normal scalp, suggesting antigenic drive. Shared TCR sequences between patients were less evident than in mice, which may be partly attributable to HLA diversity in the patient population. Resident alphabeta T cells in normal human skin are also sequenced, complicating scalp TCR repertoire analysis, unlike mouse skin dominated by gammadelta T cells.

The time point label, read with the paper, signifies: 24 weeks on oral tofacitinib. This sample's treatment or condition label indicates: oral pan-JAK inhibitor, 5-10 mg twice daily. Lesional scalp punch biopsies and peripheral blood were collected from alopecia areata patients. PBMCs were isolated by density centrifugation and stained for CD3, CD4 and CD8, and CD4+ and CD8+ T cells were sorted on a FACSAria. The chain couples TRBV23-1 to TRBJ2-7; a confident D gene designation cannot be given. TRBV23-1 is an ORF; its function is uncertain. The clonotype originates from a human donor with alopecia areata. The sequencing here drew on CD8+ T cells sorted from blood, taken at week 24, from a patient treated with tofacitinib. The DNA sequence follows: TGCGCCAGCAGTCAATCGTTGACCACGCCCTCCCGCGTGTCGGAGCAGTACTTC. It encodes CASSQSLTTPSRVSEQYF.